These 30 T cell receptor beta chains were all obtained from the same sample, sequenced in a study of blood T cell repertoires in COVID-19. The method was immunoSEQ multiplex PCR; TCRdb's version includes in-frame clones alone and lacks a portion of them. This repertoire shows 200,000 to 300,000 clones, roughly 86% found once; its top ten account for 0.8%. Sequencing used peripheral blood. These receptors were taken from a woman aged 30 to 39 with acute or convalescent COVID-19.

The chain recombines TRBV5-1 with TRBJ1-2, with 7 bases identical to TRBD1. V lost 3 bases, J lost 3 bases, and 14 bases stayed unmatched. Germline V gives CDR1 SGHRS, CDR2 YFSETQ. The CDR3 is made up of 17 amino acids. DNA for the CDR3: TGCGCCAGCAGCTGGAAGTGGAGGGGGCTTCGGGACTATGGCTACACCTTC. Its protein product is CASSWKWRGLRDYGYTF. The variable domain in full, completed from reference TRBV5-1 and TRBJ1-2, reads KAGVTQTPRYLIKTRGQQVTLSCSPISGHRSVSWYQQTPGQGLQFLFEYFSETQRNKGNFPGRFSGRQFSNSRSEMNVSTLELGDSALYLCASSWKWRGLRDYGYTFGSGTRLTVV.

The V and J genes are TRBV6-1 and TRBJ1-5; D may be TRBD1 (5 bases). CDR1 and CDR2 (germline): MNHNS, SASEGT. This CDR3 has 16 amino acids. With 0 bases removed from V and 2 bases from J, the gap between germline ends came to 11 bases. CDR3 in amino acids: CASSEASGPGNQPQHF. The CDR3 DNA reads TGTGCCAGCAGTGAAGCCTCAGGGCCGGGCAATCAGCCCCAGCATTTT.

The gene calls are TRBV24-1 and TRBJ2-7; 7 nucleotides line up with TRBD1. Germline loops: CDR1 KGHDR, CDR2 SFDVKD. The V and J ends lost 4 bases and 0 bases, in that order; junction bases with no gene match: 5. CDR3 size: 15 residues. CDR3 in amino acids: CATSESWTGSYEQYF. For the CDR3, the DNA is TGTGCCACCAGTGAGTCTTGGACAGGCTCCTACGAGCAGTACTTC.

CDR3 loop: CATSRPRGQETQYF. In DNA form, the CDR3 reads TGTGCCACCAGCAGACCAAGAGGCCAAGAGACCCAGTACTTC. V is TRBV15 and J is TRBJ2-5; D ambiguous. Trimming removed 2 bases at V and 1 base at J, with 8 bases between. Germline loops: CDR1 LNHNV, CDR2 YYDKDF (reference sequence). This CDR3 is 14 amino acids long.

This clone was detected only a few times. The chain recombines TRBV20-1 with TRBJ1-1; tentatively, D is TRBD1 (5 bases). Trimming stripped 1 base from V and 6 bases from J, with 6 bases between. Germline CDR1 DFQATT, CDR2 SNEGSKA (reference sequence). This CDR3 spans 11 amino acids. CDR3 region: CSARGGPEAFF. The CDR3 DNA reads TGCAGTGCTAGAGGGGGCCCTGAAGCTTTCTTT.

The CDR3 sequence is CASGLATGGNQPQHF. The DNA of the CDR3 is TGTGCTAGTGGTTTGGCGACAGGGGGCAATCAGCCCCAGCATTTT. The J gene is TRBJ1-5, the V gene TRBV12-5; 8 bases match TRBD1. This CDR3 contains 15 residues. Trimming cost V 1 base and J 2 bases; bases outside gene matches: 1. Per germline, CDR1 LGHNT and CDR2 FRNRAP.

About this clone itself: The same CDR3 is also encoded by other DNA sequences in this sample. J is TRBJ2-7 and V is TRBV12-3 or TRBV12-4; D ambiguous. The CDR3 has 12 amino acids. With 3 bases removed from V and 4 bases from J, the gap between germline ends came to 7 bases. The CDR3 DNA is TGTGCCAGCAGTTTTTTGAGATACGAGCAGTACTTC. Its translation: CASSFLRYEQYF.

Written as DNA, the CDR3 is TGCAGCGCTTGGGACAGGGAAATAAACTATGGCTACACCTTC. Protein sequence: CSAWDREINYGYTF. The chain combines TRBV29-1 with TRBJ1-2; 9 positions match TRBD1. CDR3 size: 14 residues. J was trimmed by 2 bases and V by 7 bases; bases with no gene match: 8. Germline CDR1 is SQVTM and CDR2 is ANQGSEA.

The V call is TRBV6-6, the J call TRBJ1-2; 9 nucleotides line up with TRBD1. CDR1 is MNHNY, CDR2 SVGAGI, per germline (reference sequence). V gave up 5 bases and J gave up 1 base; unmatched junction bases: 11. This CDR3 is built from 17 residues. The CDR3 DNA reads TGTGCCAGCAGTCCAAAGGACAGGGGCGGTGTTAACTATGGCTACACCTTC. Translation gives CASSPKDRGGVNYGYTF.

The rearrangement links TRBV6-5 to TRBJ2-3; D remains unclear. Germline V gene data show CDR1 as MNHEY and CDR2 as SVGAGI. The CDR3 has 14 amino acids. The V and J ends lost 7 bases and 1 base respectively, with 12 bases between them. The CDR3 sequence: CASTHGFRTDTQYF. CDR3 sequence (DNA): TGTGCCAGCACCCACGGGTTTCGCACAGATACGCAGTATTTT.

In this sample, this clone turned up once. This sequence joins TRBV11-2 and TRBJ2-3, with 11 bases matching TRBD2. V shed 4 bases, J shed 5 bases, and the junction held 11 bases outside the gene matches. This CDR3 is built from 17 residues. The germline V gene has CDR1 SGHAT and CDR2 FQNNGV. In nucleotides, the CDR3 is TGTGCCAGCAGCTCGACTATAGCGGGAGGGCCCCAAGATACGCAGTATTTT. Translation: CASSSTIAGGPQDTQYF.

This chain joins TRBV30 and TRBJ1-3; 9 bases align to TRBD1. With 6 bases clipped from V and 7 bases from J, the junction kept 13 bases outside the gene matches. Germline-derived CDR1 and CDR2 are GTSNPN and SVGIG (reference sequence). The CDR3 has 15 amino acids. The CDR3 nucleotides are TGTGCCTGTACAGGGGGCAGGGACAGTGGGAACACCATATATTTT. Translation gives CACTGGRDSGNTIYF.

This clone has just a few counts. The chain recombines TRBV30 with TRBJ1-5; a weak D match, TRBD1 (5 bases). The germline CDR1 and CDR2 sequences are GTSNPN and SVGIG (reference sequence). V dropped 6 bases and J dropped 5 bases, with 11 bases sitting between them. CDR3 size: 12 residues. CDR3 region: CACQGGDQPQHF. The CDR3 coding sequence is TGTGCCTGCCAGGGAGGGGATCAGCCCCAGCATTTT. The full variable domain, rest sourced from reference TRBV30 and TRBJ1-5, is SQTIHQWPATLVQPVGSPLSLECTVEGTSNPNLYWYRQAAGRGLQLLFYSVGIGQISSEVPQNLSASRPQDRQFILSSKKLLLSDSGFYLCACQGGDQPQHFGDGTRLSIL.

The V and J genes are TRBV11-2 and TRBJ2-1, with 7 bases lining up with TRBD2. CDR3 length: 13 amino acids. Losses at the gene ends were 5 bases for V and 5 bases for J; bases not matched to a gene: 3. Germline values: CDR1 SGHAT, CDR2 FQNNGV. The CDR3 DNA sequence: TGTGCCAGCAGCCTCGGGACTAACAATGAGCAGTTCTTC. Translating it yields CASSLGTNNEQFF. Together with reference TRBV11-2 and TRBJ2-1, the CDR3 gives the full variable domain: EAGVAQSPRYKIIEKRQSVAFWCNPISGHATLYWYQQILGQGPKLLIQFQNNGVVDDSQLPKDRFSAERLKGVDSTLKIQPAKLEDSAVYLCASSLGTNNEQFFGPGTRLTVL.

CDR3 DNA: TGCGCCAGCAGCTCGCTAGCGGGAGTATTTTTGGGAGAGACCCAGTACTTC. Its protein is CASSSLAGVFLGETQYF. J is TRBJ2-5 and V is TRBV5-1; 10 bases are a match to TRBD2. The ends lost 3 bases at V and 4 bases at J; junction bases unmatched: 12. Germline V gene data show CDR1 as SGHRS and CDR2 as YFSETQ. The CDR3 contains 17 residues.

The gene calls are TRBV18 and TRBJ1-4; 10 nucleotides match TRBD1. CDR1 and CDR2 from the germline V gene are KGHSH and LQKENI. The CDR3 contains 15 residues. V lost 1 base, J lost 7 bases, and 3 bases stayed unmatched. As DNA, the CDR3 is TGTGCCAGCTCACCACTGGACAGGGGGAGTGAAAAACTGTTTTTT. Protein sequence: CASSPLDRGSEKLFF.

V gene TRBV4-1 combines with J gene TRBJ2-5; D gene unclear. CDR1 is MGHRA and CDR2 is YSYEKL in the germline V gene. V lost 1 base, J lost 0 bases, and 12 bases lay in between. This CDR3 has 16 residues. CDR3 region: CASSQVPGSYQETQYF. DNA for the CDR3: TGCGCCAGCAGCCAAGTGCCCGGGTCCTACCAAGAGACCCAGTACTTC.

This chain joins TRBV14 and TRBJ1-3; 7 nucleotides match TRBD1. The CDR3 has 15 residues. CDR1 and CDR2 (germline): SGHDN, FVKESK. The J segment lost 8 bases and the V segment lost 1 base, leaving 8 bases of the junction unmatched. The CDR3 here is CASSQGQGLVYTIYF. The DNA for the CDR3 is TGTGCCAGCAGCCAAGGACAGGGTTTGGTGTACACCATATATTTT.

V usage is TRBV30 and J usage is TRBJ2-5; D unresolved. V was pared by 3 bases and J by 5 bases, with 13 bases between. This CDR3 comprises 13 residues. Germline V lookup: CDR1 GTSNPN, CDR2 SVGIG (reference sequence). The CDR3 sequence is CAWRGSRPETQYF. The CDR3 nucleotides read TGTGCCTGGAGGGGCAGCCGGCCGGAGACCCAGTACTTC.

The CDR3 loop is CASSYGSGTSGETQYF. CDR3 DNA sequence: TGCGCCAGCAGCTACGGATCCGGGACTAGCGGCGAGACCCAGTACTTC. This chain joins TRBV5-1 and TRBJ2-5, with TRBD2 identical over 11 bases. Germline values: CDR1 SGHRS, CDR2 YFSETQ. With 3 bases clipped from V and 5 bases from J, the junction kept 9 bases outside the gene matches. The CDR3 has 16 amino acids. The entire variable domain, with the rest obtained from reference TRBV5-1 and TRBJ2-5, is as follows: KAGVTQTPRYLIKTRGQQVTLSCSPISGHRSVSWYQQTPGQGLQFLFEYFSETQRNKGNFPGRFSGRQFSNSRSEMNVSTLELGDSALYLCASSYGSGTSGETQYFGPGTRLLVL.

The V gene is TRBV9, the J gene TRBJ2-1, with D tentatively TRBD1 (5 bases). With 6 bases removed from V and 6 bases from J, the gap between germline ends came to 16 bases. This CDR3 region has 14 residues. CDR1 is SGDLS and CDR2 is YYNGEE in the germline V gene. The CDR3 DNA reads TGTGCCAGCACCTCCGTGGGGCGCCCCAATGAGCAGTTCTTC. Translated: CASTSVGRPNEQFF.

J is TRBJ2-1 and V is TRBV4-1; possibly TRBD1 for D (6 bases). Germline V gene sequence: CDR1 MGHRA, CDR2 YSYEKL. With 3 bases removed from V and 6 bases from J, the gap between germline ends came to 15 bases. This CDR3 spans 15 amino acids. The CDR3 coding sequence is TGCGCCAGCAGCCACCTCCACGACAGGAGCAATGAGCAGTTCTTC. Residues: CASSHLHDRSNEQFF.

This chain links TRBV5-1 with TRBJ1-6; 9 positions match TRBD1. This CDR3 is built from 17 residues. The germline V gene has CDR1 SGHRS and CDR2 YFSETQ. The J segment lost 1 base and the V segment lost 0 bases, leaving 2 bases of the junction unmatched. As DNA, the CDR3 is TGCGCCAGCAGCTTGGAGGGGACAGGGTCCTATAATTCACCCCTCCACTTT. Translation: CASSLEGTGSYNSPLHF.

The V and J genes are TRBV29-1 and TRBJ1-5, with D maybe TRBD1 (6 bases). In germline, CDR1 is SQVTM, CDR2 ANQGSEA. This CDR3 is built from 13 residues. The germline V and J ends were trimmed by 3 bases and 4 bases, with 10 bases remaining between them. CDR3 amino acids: CSVESGVNQPQHF. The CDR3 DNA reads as TGCAGCGTTGAGTCAGGGGTGAATCAGCCCCAGCATTTT.

For the CDR3, the DNA is TGTGCCAGTAGTACTGGACAGGGACGGGCTTTCTTT. Its protein product is CASSTGQGRAFF. The chain couples TRBV19 to TRBJ1-1; TRBD1 matches 8 bases. This CDR3 is 12 amino acids long. The J segment lost 11 bases and the V segment lost 4 bases, leaving 6 bases of the junction unmatched. Germline lookup yields CDR1 LNHDA and CDR2 SQIVND (reference sequence). Based on the CDR3 plus reference TRBV19 and TRBJ1-1, the full variable domain is DGGITQSPKYLFRKEGQNVTLSCEQNLNHDAMYWYRQDPGQGLRLIYYSQIVNDFQKGDIAEGYSVSREKKESFPLTVTSAQKNPTAFYLCASSTGQGRAFFGQGTRLTVV.

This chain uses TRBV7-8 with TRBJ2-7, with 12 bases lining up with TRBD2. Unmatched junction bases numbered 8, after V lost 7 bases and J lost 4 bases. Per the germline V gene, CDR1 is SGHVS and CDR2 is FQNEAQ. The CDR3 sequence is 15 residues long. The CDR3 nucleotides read TGTGCCAGCACAGTACGGCTAGCGGGAGGGTACGAGCAGTACTTC. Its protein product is CASTVRLAGGYEQYF.

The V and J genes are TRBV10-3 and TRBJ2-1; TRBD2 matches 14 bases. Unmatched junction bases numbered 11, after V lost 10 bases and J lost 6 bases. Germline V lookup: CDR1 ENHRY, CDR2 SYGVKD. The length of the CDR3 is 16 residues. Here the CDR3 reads CATLQRGTSGSNEQFF. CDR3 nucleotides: TGTGCCACCCTCCAGCGGGGGACTAGCGGGAGCAATGAGCAGTTCTTC.

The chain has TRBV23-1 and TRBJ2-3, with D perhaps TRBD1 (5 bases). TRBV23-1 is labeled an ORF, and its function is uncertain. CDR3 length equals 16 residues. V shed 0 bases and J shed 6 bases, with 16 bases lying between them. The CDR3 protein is CASSQSQVLPLDTQYF. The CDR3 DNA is TGCGCCAGCAGTCAATCACAGGTCCTCCCGTTGGATACGCAGTATTTT.

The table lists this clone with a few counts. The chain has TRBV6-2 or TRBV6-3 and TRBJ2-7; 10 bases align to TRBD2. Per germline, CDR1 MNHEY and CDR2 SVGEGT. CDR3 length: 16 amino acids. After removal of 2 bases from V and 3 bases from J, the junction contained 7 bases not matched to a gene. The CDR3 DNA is TGTGCCAGCAGTTACATCGTGACTAGCGGGTTCTACGAGCAGTACTTC. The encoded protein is CASSYIVTSGFYEQYF.

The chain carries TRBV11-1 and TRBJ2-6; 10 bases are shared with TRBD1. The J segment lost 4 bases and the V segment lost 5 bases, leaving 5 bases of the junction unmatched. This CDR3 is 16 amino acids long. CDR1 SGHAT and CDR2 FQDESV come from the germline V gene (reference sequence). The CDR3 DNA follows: TGTGCCAGCAGCGGTGACAGGGGGCCCGGGGCCAACGTCCTGACTTTC. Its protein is CASSGDRGPGANVLTF. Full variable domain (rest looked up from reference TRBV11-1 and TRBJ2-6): EAEVAQSPRYKITEKSQAVAFWCDPISGHATLYWYRQILGQGPELLVQFQDESVVDDSQLPKDRFSAERLKGVDSTLKIQPAELGDSAMYLCASSGDRGPGANVLTFGAGSRLTVL.